The 20 T cell receptor beta chains below come from one sample, sequenced in a study of T cell responses to AZD1222 COVID-19 vaccine. TCRdb's table, derived via immunoSEQ multiplex PCR, lists solely in-frame clones and lacks some. The sample has 150,000 to 200,000 clones, 85% to 90% seen once; the top ten hold about 3%. The sample consisted of peripheral blood, taken on day 0 of MenACWY control vaccination. These receptors originate from an adult in good health.

This sequence joins TRBV5-1 and TRBJ2-3; D is ambiguous. The V end lost 4 bases, the J end lost 2 bases, and 8 bases lay between the germline ends. Germline CDR1 and CDR2: SGHRS and YFSETQ. The CDR3 contains 13 residues. The CDR3 sequence is CASSVDFTDTQYF. The CDR3 DNA sequence: TGCGCCAGCAGCGTCGACTTCACAGATACGCAGTATTTT.

This chain joins TRBV30 and TRBJ1-5; 7 bases line up with TRBD1. Germline V lookup: CDR1 GTSNPN, CDR2 SVGIG (reference sequence). The CDR3 runs to 14 residues. Losses at the gene ends were 2 bases for V and 4 bases for J; bases not matched to a gene: 5. The CDR3 DNA reads as TGTGCCTGGAGTTCGGGACAGCTTAATCAGCCCCAGCATTTT. It is translated as CAWSSGQLNQPQHF.

The chain recombines TRBV6-5 with TRBJ2-3; 7 bases line up with TRBD2. This CDR3 is built from 15 residues. Germline V gene data show CDR1 as MNHEY and CDR2 as SVGAGI. The V gene end was trimmed by 1 base and the J gene end by 2 bases; junction bases not matched to a gene: 3. This chain's CDR3 is CASSYYAGDTDTQYF. CDR3 coding DNA: TGTGCCAGCAGTTACTACGCGGGAGACACAGATACGCAGTATTTT.

As regards this clone: Distinct nucleotide sequences in the sample also encode this CDR3. This chain joins TRBV7-9 and TRBJ1-1; no clear D gene. Germline CDR1 is SEHNR and CDR2 is FQNEAQ (reference sequence). CDR3 size: 12 residues. V dropped 4 bases and J dropped 1 base, with 4 bases sitting between them. CDR3 bases: TGTGCCAGCAGCTCAGAGAACACTGAAGCTTTCTTT. Translation: CASSSENTEAFF.

V gene TRBV7-9 combines with J gene TRBJ1-1; 9 bases agree with TRBD1. The CDR3 contains 13 residues. Trimming at V came to 6 bases and at J to 5 bases, leaving 4 bases not matched to a gene. CDR1 is SEHNR and CDR2 is FQNEAQ in the germline V gene (reference sequence). For the CDR3, the DNA is TGTGCCAGCAGACTCGGGACAGGGACTGAAGCTTTCTTT. Translating it yields CASRLGTGTEAFF.

The chain uses TRBV21-1 and TRBJ2-2; the table calls TRBD2, which could not be checked here. TRBV21-1 is a recognized pseudogene. This CDR3 has 17 residues. CDR3 nucleotides: TGTGCCAGCAGCAAAGGGGGAGCGGGACCTGGCACCGGGGAGCTGTTTTTT. Translation: CASSKGGAGPGTGELFF.

V is TRBV6-1 and J is TRBJ1-2, with D possibly matching TRBD1 (6 bases). The CDR3 covers 15 residues. Trimming stripped 2 bases from V and 8 bases from J, with 18 bases between. Germline CDR1 is MNHNS and CDR2 is SASEGT. Here the CDR3 reads CASSEPTGSILGYTF. The CDR3, as DNA: TGTGCCAGCAGTGAACCGACAGGATCGATTCTCGGCTACACCTTC.

This chain connects TRBV9 to TRBJ1-3, with TRBD1 matching over 8 bases. Germline-derived CDR1 and CDR2 are SGDLS and YYNGEE. The CDR3 has 17 amino acids. V lost 4 bases to trimming and J lost 0 bases; unmatched junction nucleotides: 9. The CDR3 bases are TGTGCCAGCAGCTTTACCGGGACAGGAAGCTCTGGAAACACCATATATTTT. It codes for CASSFTGTGSSGNTIYF.

The rearrangement uses TRBV5-6 and TRBJ1-2, with D unclear. This CDR3 is built from 16 residues. V gave up 1 base and J gave up 1 base, with 14 bases separating them. Germline lookup yields CDR1 SGHDT and CDR2 YYEEEE. CDR3 nucleotide sequence: TGTGCCAGCAGCTTGCCGGGCCCGGAATTTAACTATGGCTACACCTTC. Residues: CASSLPGPEFNYGYTF.

The chain links TRBV30 to TRBJ1-4, with D possibly TRBD1 on 6 matching bases. Trimming stripped 1 base from V and 4 bases from J, with 13 bases between. Germline CDR1 is GTSNPN and CDR2 is SVGIG (reference sequence). The CDR3 runs 15 residues. The CDR3 protein is CAWSGLGADNEKLFF. CDR3 DNA: TGTGCCTGGAGTGGCTTGGGGGCCGATAATGAAAAACTGTTTTTT. Full variable domain (rest looked up from reference TRBV30 and TRBJ1-4): SQTIHQWPATLVQPVGSPLSLECTVEGTSNPNLYWYRQAAGRGLQLLFYSVGIGQISSEVPQNLSASRPQDRQFILSSKKLLLSDSGFYLCAWSGLGADNEKLFFGSGTQLSVL.

The chain is built from TRBV28 and TRBJ1-2, with TRBD1 identical over 8 bases. The CDR3 spans 16 residues. Trimming took 2 bases from V and 3 from J; bases not matched to a gene: 8. CDR1 is MDHEN and CDR2 is SYDVKM in the germline V gene. CDR3 sequence reads: CASSLAPGQGHYGYTF. For the CDR3, the DNA is TGTGCCAGCAGTTTAGCCCCCGGACAGGGCCACTATGGCTACACCTTC.

J is TRBJ1-4 and V is TRBV18; the D is unclear. CDR3 size: 15 residues. Germline V gives CDR1 KGHSH, CDR2 LQKENI. V lost 5 bases and J 0 bases, leaving 10 bases between the germline ends. CDR3 amino acids: CASSWTDATNEKLFF. CDR3 nucleotide sequence: TGTGCCAGCTCATGGACGGATGCAACTAATGAAAAACTGTTTTTT. The variable domain in full, with the rest retrieved from reference TRBV18 and TRBJ1-4, is NAGVMQNPRHLVRRRGQEARLRCSPMKGHSHVYWYRQLPEEGLKFMVYLQKENIIDESGMPKERFSAEFPKEGPSILRIQQVVRGDSAAYFCASSWTDATNEKLFFGSGTQLSVL.

The sample holds one count of this clone. This rearrangement joins TRBV6-6 to TRBJ2-2; D is ambiguous. This CDR3 region has 14 residues. In germline, CDR1 is MNHNY, CDR2 SVGAGI (reference sequence). V lost 1 base and J 5 bases, leaving 8 bases between the germline ends. CDR3 loop: CASSYFIETGELFF. In DNA form, the CDR3 reads TGTGCCAGCAGTTACTTTATTGAGACCGGGGAGCTGTTTTTT.

V gene TRBV9 combines with J gene TRBJ2-1; 8 bases align to TRBD2. This CDR3 is 15 amino acids long. The germline V gene has CDR1 SGDLS and CDR2 YYNGEE. V lost 4 bases, J lost 7 bases, and 10 bases stayed unmatched. The CDR3: CASSPGGPRPNEQFF. The CDR3 bases are TGTGCCAGCAGCCCGGGGGGGCCTAGACCTAATGAGCAGTTCTTC.

This clone was found once. The J gene is TRBJ2-7, the V gene TRBV30; D might be TRBD2 (5 bases). CDR1 and CDR2 from the germline V gene are GTSNPN and SVGIG (reference sequence). Trimming took 5 bases from V and 2 from J, leaving 10 bases between them. The CDR3 has 12 amino acids. The CDR3 bases are TGTGCCTGGGGGGAGTTTACCTACGAGCAGTACTTC. Translating it yields CAWGEFTYEQYF.

This chain joins TRBV30 and TRBJ1-5, with D perhaps matching TRBD1 (6 bases). CDR3 size: 13 residues. Germline CDR1 reads GTSNPN; CDR2 reads SVGIG (reference sequence). Trimming left V 4 bases short and J 4 bases short, with 11 bases between. Written as DNA, the CDR3 is TGTGCCTGGACTCAGGGGCCGAATCAGCCCCAGCATTTT. Protein: CAWTQGPNQPQHF.

This rearrangement joins TRBV28 to TRBJ1-6; D is unclear. Trimming stripped 5 bases from V and 6 bases from J, with 14 bases between. Germline lookup yields CDR1 MDHEN and CDR2 SYDVKM. The CDR3 is 15 amino acids. The CDR3 is CASSTRVGFNSPLHF. In DNA, the CDR3 is TGTGCCAGCAGTACCCGGGTGGGTTTTAATTCACCCCTCCACTTT.

This sequence joins TRBV28 and TRBJ1-5; D is unresolved. The CDR3 length is 13 residues. The germline V gene encodes CDR1 MDHEN and CDR2 SYDVKM. Deletions cut 8 bases from V and 3 bases from J, with 11 bases between. The CDR3 bases are TGTGCCAGCGGGAGGGTAATCAATCAGCCCCAGCATTTT. It is translated as CASGRVINQPQHF.

The chain links TRBV21-1 to TRBJ1-5; TRBD1 is taken as the D call from the table, unchecked against the DNA. TRBV21-1 is classified as a pseudogene. The CDR3 totals 16 residues. This CDR3 is CASSNPPGQDNQPQHF. The CDR3 DNA reads TGTGCCAGCAGCAACCCTCCGGGACAGGACAATCAGCCCCAGCATTTT.

The chain joins TRBV5-5 to TRBJ2-6, with D perhaps given as TRBD1 or TRBD2 (5 bases each). V gave up 3 bases and J gave up 2 bases, with 9 bases separating them. Germline loops: CDR1 SGHKS, CDR2 YYEKEE (reference sequence). This CDR3 has 15 amino acids. The DNA of the CDR3 is TGTGCCAGCAGCTGGGACCTCCCTGGGGCCAACGTCCTGACTTTC. Amino acid sequence: CASSWDLPGANVLTF.